This T cell receptor (beta chain) was captured by sequencing in a study of vaccination and CD4 T cells after COVID-19. For the study at large: Testing by nasal swab PCR showed convalescent patients to be SARS-CoV-2 positive; under ten were mild and one was severe. From HCoV-229E, HCoV-OC43, HCoV-NL63 and SARS-CoV-2, overlapping spike peptides were used to stimulate the cells.

A note on this clonotype: The target antigen is unknown.

Documented treatment: approximately nine-day PBMC culture with coronavirus spike peptide pools or control peptides (ViraFEST assay). Peptide pool stimulation in ViraFEST expanded antigen-specific T cells, whose TCRs were then sequenced. Half-medium replacement with fresh IL-2 medium took place on days 3 and 7. Sequence data for DNA of cultured CD4+ T cells were generated by the Oncomine TCR Beta short-read assay. TCRdb redid the calling of the PCR reads with MiXCR, one entry per CDR3 protein. The profile covers 10,000 to 13,000 distinct CDR3 sequences, with 45% to 75% appearing a single time and approximately 9.4% taken by the ten largest. The CDR3 has 14 amino acids. Trimming cost V 1 base and J 0 bases, with 6 bases left between them. Per the germline V gene, CDR1 is LGHDT and CDR2 is YNNKEL (reference sequence).

Sequenced material: CD4+ T cells from blood, cultured in vitro. The chain joins TRBV3-1 to TRBJ1-1; D unresolved. The receptor comes from a human donor who had recovered from COVID-19. CDR3: CASSQVRVNTEAFF. The CDR3, as DNA: TGTGCCAGCAGCCAAGTTAGGGTGAACACTGAAGCTTTCTTT.